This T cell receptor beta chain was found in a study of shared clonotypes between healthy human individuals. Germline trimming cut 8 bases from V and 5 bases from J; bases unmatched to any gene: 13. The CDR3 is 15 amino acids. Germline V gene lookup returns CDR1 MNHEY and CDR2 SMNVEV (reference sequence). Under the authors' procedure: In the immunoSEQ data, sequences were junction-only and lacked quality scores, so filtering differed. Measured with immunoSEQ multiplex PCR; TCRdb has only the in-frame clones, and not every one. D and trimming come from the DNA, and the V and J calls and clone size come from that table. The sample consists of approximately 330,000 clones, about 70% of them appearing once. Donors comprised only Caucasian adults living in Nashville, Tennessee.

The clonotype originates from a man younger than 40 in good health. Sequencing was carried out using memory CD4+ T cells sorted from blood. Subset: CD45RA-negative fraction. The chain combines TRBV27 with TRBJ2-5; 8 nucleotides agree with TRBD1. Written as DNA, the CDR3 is TGTGCCAGCCGACGTAGACAGGGGTCAAGGGAGACCCAGTACTTC. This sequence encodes CASRRRQGSRETQYF.